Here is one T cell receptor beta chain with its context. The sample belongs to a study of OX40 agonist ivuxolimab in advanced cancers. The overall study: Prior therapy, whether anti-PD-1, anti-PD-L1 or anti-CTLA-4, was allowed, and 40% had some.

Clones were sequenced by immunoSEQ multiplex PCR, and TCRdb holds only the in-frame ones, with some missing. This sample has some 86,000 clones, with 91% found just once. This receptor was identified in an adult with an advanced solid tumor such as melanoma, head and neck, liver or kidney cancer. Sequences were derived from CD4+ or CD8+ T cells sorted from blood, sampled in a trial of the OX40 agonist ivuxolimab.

This CDR3 is CATRDSPGQYF. The CDR3 nucleotides read TGTGCCACCAGGGACTCCCCTGGGCAGTACTTC. The chain has TRBV28 and TRBJ2-7; a weak D match, TRBD2 (6 bases). From germline, CDR1 is MDHEN and CDR2 SYDVKM. V lost 10 bases and J lost 9, with 16 bases in between. The CDR3 contains 11 residues.